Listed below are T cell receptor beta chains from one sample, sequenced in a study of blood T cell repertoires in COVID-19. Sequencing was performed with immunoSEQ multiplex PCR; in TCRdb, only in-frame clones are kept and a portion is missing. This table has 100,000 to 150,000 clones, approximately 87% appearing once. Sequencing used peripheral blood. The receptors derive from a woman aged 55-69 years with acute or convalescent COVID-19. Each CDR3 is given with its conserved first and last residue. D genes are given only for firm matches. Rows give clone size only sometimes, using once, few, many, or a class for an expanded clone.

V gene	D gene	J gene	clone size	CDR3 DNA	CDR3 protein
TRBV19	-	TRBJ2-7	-	TGTGCCAGTAGTATATCAGGGGATTCCTACGAGCAGTACTTC	CASSISGDSYEQYF
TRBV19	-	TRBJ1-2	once	TGTGCCAGTAGGATCGGCGGGGGGGTTGACTATGGCTACACCTTC	CASRIGGGVDYGYTF
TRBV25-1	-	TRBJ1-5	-	TGTGCCAGCAGGGCCCAGGGCAATCAGCCCCAGCATTTT	CASRAQGNQPQHF
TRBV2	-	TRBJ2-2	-	TGTGCCAGCAGGCAGGGTTCCGGGGAGCTGTTTTTT	CASRQGSGELFF
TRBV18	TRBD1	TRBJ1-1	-	TGTGCCAGCTCAGGAACGTCAGGGGGCACTGAAGCTTTCTTT	CASSGTSGGTEAFF
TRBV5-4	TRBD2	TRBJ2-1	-	TGTGCCAGCAGCTTGGCCGGCGCGATAGCGGGAGTAAATGAGCAGTTCTTC	CASSLAGAIAGVNEQFF
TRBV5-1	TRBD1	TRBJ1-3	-	TGCGCCAGCAGCACCGGGACAGGGACCGGAAACACCATATATTTT	CASSTGTGTGNTIYF
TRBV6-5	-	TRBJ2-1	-	TGTGCCAGCAGTTTGGGACTCCGTGAGCAGTTCTTC	CASSLGLREQFF
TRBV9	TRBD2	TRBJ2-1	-	TGTGCCAGCAGCGTAGGACCCGGGAGGGCCCTCAATGAGCAGTTCTTC	CASSVGPGRALNEQFF
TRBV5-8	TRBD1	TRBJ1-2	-	TGTGCCAGCAGCTTAGGGACAGGGAGTAACTATGGCTACACCTTC	CASSLGTGSNYGYTF
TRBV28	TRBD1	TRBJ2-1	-	TGTGCCAGCAGTTTTTCCGGGACAGGGGTGAATGAGCAGTTCTTC	CASSFSGTGVNEQFF
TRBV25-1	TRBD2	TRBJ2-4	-	TGTGCCAGTTCAGACTCACGGACTAGCAACATTCAGTACTTC	CASSDSRTSNIQYF
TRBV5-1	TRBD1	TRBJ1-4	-	TGCGCCAGCAGCAGACAGGGGGATGAAAAACTGTTTTTT	CASSRQGDEKLFF
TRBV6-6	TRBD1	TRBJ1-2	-	TGTGCCAGCAGGGGACAGGGAGGCGGCTACACCTTC	CASRGQGGGYTF
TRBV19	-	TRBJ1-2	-	TGTGCCAGTAGTATTGGCGGATTGTATGGCTACACCTTC	CASSIGGLYGYTF